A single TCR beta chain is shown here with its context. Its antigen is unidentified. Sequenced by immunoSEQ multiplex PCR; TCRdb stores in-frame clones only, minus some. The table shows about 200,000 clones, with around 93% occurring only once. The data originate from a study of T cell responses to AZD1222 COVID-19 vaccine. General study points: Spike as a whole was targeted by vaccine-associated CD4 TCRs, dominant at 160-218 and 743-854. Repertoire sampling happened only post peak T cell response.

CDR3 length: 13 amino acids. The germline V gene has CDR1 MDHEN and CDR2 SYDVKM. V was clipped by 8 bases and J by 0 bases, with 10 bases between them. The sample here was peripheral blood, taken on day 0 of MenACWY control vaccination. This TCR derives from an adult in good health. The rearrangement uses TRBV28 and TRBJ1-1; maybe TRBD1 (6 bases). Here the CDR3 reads CASLQGMNTEAFF. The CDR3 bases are TGTGCCAGCCTTCAGGGGATGAACACTGAAGCTTTCTTT.